The 2 T cell receptor beta chains in this list originate from one sample, sequenced in a study of blood T cell repertoires in COVID-19. Method: immunoSEQ multiplex PCR; TCRdb's copy keeps in-frame clones and lacks some. The sample contains 210,000 or so clones, 80% to 90% of which appear only once. The source material was peripheral blood. These receptors were collected from a woman between 45 and 65 years old with acute or convalescent COVID-19.

J is TRBJ2-5 and V is TRBV6-5; 9 bases match TRBD2. Germline CDR1 and CDR2: MNHEY and SVGAGI. The CDR3 sequence is 15 residues long. The J segment lost 6 bases and the V segment lost 2 bases, leaving 7 bases of the junction unmatched. Here the CDR3 DNA reads TGTGCCAGCAGTTACGAGGCGGGGGGGGTACAGACCCAGTACTTC. It codes for CASSYEAGGVQTQYF.

V and J are TRBV18 and TRBJ2-1; 8 nucleotides match TRBD1. This CDR3 region has 15 residues. Trimming at V came to 1 base and at J to 4 bases, leaving 3 bases not matched to a gene. In germline, CDR1 is KGHSH, CDR2 LQKENI. CDR3 loop: CASSPRTGPYNEQFF. In DNA form, the CDR3 reads TGTGCCAGCTCACCACGGACAGGGCCTTACAATGAGCAGTTCTTC. Using reference TRBV18 and TRBJ2-1 for the parts outside the CDR3, the full variable domain is NAGVMQNPRHLVRRRGQEARLRCSPMKGHSHVYWYRQLPEEGLKFMVYLQKENIIDESGMPKERFSAEFPKEGPSILRIQQVVRGDSAAYFCASSPRTGPYNEQFFGPGTRLTVL.